The 24 T cell receptor beta chains presented below share a single source sample, sequenced in a study of blood T cells in healthy people across ages. Next came a second PCR, run for about 7 to 11 cycles, which used a sample-barcoded 5' primer along with a J-beta primer mix. TCRdb fed the 5' RACE reads into MiXCR, producing one record per CDR3 protein. This sample yields 1 million or so distinct CDR3 sequences, of which 40% to 45% are seen a single time; approximately 19% belongs to the top ten. The sample taken for sequencing was blood. Source of these receptors: a woman aged 55-69 years in good health.

In its sample, this clonotype was seen a few times. The chain recombines TRBV7-2 with TRBJ1-4; 7 nucleotides agree with TRBD1. This CDR3 contains 16 residues. CDR1 and CDR2 (germline): SGHTA, FQGNSA. Germline trimming cut 4 bases from V and 5 bases from J; bases unmatched to any gene: 10. The CDR3 DNA is TGTGCCAGCAGCTCCCCTCCGACAGGGTTCAATGAAAAACTGTTTTTT. Residues: CASSSPPTGFNEKLFF.

This clonotype was seen a handful of times. The chain links TRBV29-1 to TRBJ2-7; 9 bases fit TRBD2. The J call is doubtful: the DNA matches TRBJ2-5 better. The CDR3 spans 13 residues. Germline lookup yields CDR1 SQVTM and CDR2 ANQGSEA. The CDR3 bases are TGCAGCGTTGAGTCCCTAGCGGGGGAGACCCAGTACTTC. It specifies CSVESLAGETQYF.

This chain joins TRBV20-1 and TRBJ2-1; 7 bases agree with TRBD2. The V segment lost 4 bases and the J segment 2 bases; nucleotides outside the gene matches: 2. Germline loops: CDR1 DFQATT, CDR2 SNEGSKA (reference sequence). CDR3 length: 13 amino acids. The CDR3 spells CSATGTTYNEQFF. The CDR3 DNA reads as TGCAGTGCTACCGGGACTACCTACAATGAGCAGTTCTTC.

The rearrangement uses TRBV2 and TRBJ2-3; no clear D gene. From germline, CDR1 is SNHLY and CDR2 FYNNEI. The germline V and J ends were trimmed by 10 bases and 2 bases, with 13 bases remaining between them. There are 13 residues in the CDR3. CDR3 region: CATYRESTDTQYF. Written as DNA, the CDR3 is TGTGCCACCTACAGAGAATCCACAGATACGCAGTATTTT. Looking up the rest from reference TRBV2 and TRBJ2-3 gives the full variable domain: EPEVTQTPSHQVTQMGQEVILRCVPISNHLYFYWYRQILGQKVEFLVSFYNNEISEKSEIFDDQFSVERPDGSNFTLKIRSTKLEDSAMYFCATYRESTDTQYFGPGTRLTVL.

There are a few counts of this clonotype. J is TRBJ1-6 and V is TRBV10-2; TRBD1 matches 9 bases. Germline V gene data show CDR1 as WSHSY and CDR2 as SAAADI. The junction had 11 bases not matched to a gene; V was cut back by 7 bases and J by 7 bases. The CDR3 sequence is 16 residues long. The CDR3 coding sequence is TGCGCCAGCACCGATCGCGGGGACAGGGTCAATTCACCCCTCCACTTT. Protein product: CASTDRGDRVNSPLHF.

This clonotype showed up many times. This chain uses TRBV3-1 with TRBJ2-7; 7 bases agree with TRBD2. V dropped 0 bases and J dropped 5; count of bases not matched to a gene: 4. The CDR3 extends over 14 amino acids. CDR1 and CDR2 from the germline V gene are LGHDT and YNNKEL (reference sequence). The DNA for the CDR3 is TGTGCCAGCAGCCAAGAGGGGGGGTGGCACGAGCAGTACTTC. Protein product: CASSQEGGWHEQYF.

The chain couples TRBV5-1 to TRBJ2-7; maybe TRBD2 (6 bases). Trimming took 0 bases from V and 3 from J, leaving 10 bases between them. Germline CDR1 reads SGHRS; CDR2 reads YFSETQ. The CDR3 runs to 14 residues. CDR3 amino acids: CASSLEGGYYEQYF. The CDR3 DNA sequence: TGCGCCAGCAGCTTGGAAGGAGGGTACTACGAGCAGTACTTC.

The J gene is TRBJ2-7, the V gene TRBV4-3, with unresolved D. Trimming stripped 3 bases from V and 0 bases from J, with 9 bases between. The CDR3 is 14 residues long. Germline V CDR1 and CDR2: LGHNA, YSLEER. The CDR3 DNA sequence: TGCGCCAGCAGCCACGGTCGAAACTCCTACGAGCAGTACTTC. Its protein is CASSHGRNSYEQYF.

The J gene is TRBJ2-2, the V gene TRBV28, with D tentatively TRBD2 (6 bases). Between the trimmed V and J ends, which lost 3 bases and 5 bases, there was a span of 13 bases. The CDR3 spans 15 residues. From germline, CDR1 is MDHEN and CDR2 SYDVKM. CDR3 residues: CASSFAGYLTGELFF. In DNA form, the CDR3 reads TGTGCCAGCAGTTTCGCGGGATATCTGACCGGGGAGCTGTTTTTT.

The chain is built from TRBV20-1 and TRBJ2-5, with D tentatively TRBD2 (6 bases). Trimming took 5 bases from V and 4 from J, leaving 20 bases between them. In germline, CDR1 is DFQATT, CDR2 SNEGSKA (reference sequence). The CDR3 is 15 amino acids. CDR3 coding DNA: TGCAGTGCTTTTCGGGTCGGGGAGGAGCGAGAGACCCAGTACTTC. Protein: CSAFRVGEERETQYF.

The chain carries TRBV12-3 or TRBV12-4 and TRBJ2-3, with D maybe TRBD2 (5 bases). V lost 5 bases, J lost 4 bases, and 13 bases lay in between. CDR3 length: 14 residues. In nucleotides, the CDR3 is TGTGCCAGCAGTGTGGGATTCGGGGCAGATACGCAGTATTTT. Translating gives CASSVGFGADTQYF.

This clonotype was detected a few times. The chain has TRBV20-1 and TRBJ2-7, with D perhaps TRBD2 (5 bases). Trimming left V 6 bases short and J 0 bases short, with 12 bases between. There are 13 residues in the CDR3. Germline-derived CDR1 and CDR2 are DFQATT and SNEGSKA (reference sequence). CDR3 in amino acids: CSAERQSSYEQYF. The CDR3, as DNA: TGCAGTGCAGAGCGGCAGAGCTCCTACGAGCAGTACTTC.

This chain joins TRBV5-1 and TRBJ2-1; D is possibly TRBD2 (6 bases). CDR1 is SGHRS and CDR2 is YFSETQ in the germline V gene. The V end was cut by 3 bases, the J end by 7 bases, with 11 bases between. The CDR3 length is 13 residues. The CDR3: CASSSTTSNEQFF. CDR3 sequence (DNA): TGCGCCAGCAGCTCCACGACTAGTAATGAGCAGTTCTTC.

The chain employs TRBV11-3 and TRBJ2-3, with 7 bases fitting TRBD1. Germline CDR1 is SGHNT and CDR2 is YENEEA. V gave up 1 base and J gave up 3 bases; unmatched junction bases: 7. CDR3 length: 16 amino acids. The CDR3 loop reads CASSLGGGRETDTQYF. CDR3 nucleotide sequence: TGTGCCAGCAGCTTAGGAGGGGGCAGAGAAACAGATACGCAGTATTTT. Based on the CDR3 plus reference TRBV11-3 and TRBJ2-3, the full variable domain is EAGVVQSPRYKIIEKKQPVAFWCNPISGHNTLYWYLQNLGQGPELLIRYENEEAVDDSQLPKDRFSAERLKGVDSTLKIQPAELGDSAVYLCASSLGGGRETDTQYFGPGTRLTVL.

This clonotype was recorded a few times. V and J are TRBV4-1 and TRBJ2-5, with a weak D call TRBD2 (6 bases). CDR3 length: 16 residues. In germline, CDR1 is MGHRA, CDR2 YSYEKL. V lost 6 bases and J lost 2, with 19 bases in between. The CDR3 sequence: CASRLVTMGGQETQYF. CDR3 DNA: TGCGCCAGCAGGTTGGTGACCATGGGGGGACAAGAGACCCAGTACTTC.

The chain is built from TRBV7-6 and TRBJ2-5; the match to TRBD2 covers 10 bases. The CDR3 is 17 residues long. CDR1 is SGHVS, CDR2 FNYEAQ, per germline. V lost 2 bases, J lost 1 base, and 7 bases stayed unmatched. CDR3 protein: CASSLNLLAGLQETQYF. As DNA, the CDR3 is TGTGCCAGCAGCTTAAATCTACTAGCGGGGCTCCAAGAGACCCAGTACTTC.

This clonotype was counted between two and nine times. The chain links TRBV3-1 to TRBJ2-5; D gene uncertain. The CDR3 is made up of 15 amino acids. Germline V lookup: CDR1 LGHDT, CDR2 YNNKEL (reference sequence). With 0 bases removed from V and 9 bases from J, the gap between germline ends came to 17 bases. The CDR3 nucleotides are TGTGCCAGCAGCCAAGATATGGTTAGTCGCATGGCCCAGTACTTC. Encoded protein: CASSQDMVSRMAQYF.

J is TRBJ2-7 and V is TRBV7-2; 7 bases align to TRBD2. The DNA end favors TRBJ2-5, so the J call may be wrong. Germline loops: CDR1 SGHTA, CDR2 FQGNSA. The CDR3 spans 13 residues. The CDR3 sequence is CASSITSVETQYF. The CDR3 region has the DNA TGTGCCAGCAGCATAACTAGCGTGGAGACCCAGTACTTC.

In its sample, this clonotype was seen many times. V is TRBV29-1 and J is TRBJ2-5; the D gene is possibly TRBD1 (6 bases). This CDR3 comprises 15 residues. Germline V gives CDR1 SQVTM, CDR2 ANQGSEA. V was clipped by 2 bases and J by 3 bases, with 16 bases between them. CDR3 protein: CSVELISRGKETQYF. Here the CDR3 DNA reads TGCAGCGTTGAACTTATTTCCAGGGGTAAAGAGACCCAGTACTTC. The variable domain in full, completed from reference TRBV29-1 and TRBJ2-5, reads SAVISQKPSRDICQRGTSLTIQCQVDSQVTMMFWYRQQPGQSLTLIATANQGSEATYESGFVIDKFPISRPNLTFSTLTVSNMSPEDSSIYLCSVELISRGKETQYFGPGTRLLVL.

This clonotype was seen more than once but under ten times. The rearrangement joins TRBV9 to TRBJ1-4, with D uncertain. The V gene lost 0 bases and the J gene lost 0 bases, with 6 bases spanning the gap. The CDR3 covers 15 residues. CDR1 and CDR2 (germline): SGDLS, YYNGEE. Written as DNA, the CDR3 is TGTGCCAGCAGCGTAGGAGGCGCAACTAATGAAAAACTGTTTTTT. It is translated as CASSVGGATNEKLFF.

The chain is built from TRBV2 and TRBJ2-3; D call uncertain. The CDR3 sequence is 12 residues long. The V gene's germline CDR1 is SNHLY and CDR2 FYNNEI. V lost 7 bases and J lost 10, with 15 bases in between. The CDR3, as DNA: TGTGCCAGCACCCAGACCACAATCGCGCAGTATTTT. Its protein product is CASTQTTIAQYF.

The J gene is TRBJ2-4, the V gene TRBV2; 11 positions agree with TRBD1. The DNA end is more similar to TRBJ2-7, so the J call may be wrong. Germline values: CDR1 SNHLY, CDR2 FYNNEI. The CDR3 is 14 amino acids. CDR3 nucleotides: TGTGCCAGCAGGGGGGACAGGGGGTATGGCGAGCAGTACTTC. Its protein is CASRGDRGYGEQYF.

Points on this clonotype: The junction differs from germline at one of its ends, possibly a read error. The chain employs TRBV10-3 and TRBJ2-5, with TRBD1 matching 9 bases. This CDR3 contains 14 residues. Germline CDR1 is ENHRY and CDR2 is SYGVKD. As DNA, the CDR3 is TGTACCATCAGTGTGGGGACAGGGAAAGAGACCCAGTACTTC. Its translation: CTISVGTGKETQYF.

In its sample, this clonotype was seen once. J is TRBJ2-5 and V is TRBV11-2, with D possibly TRBD2 on 6 matching bases. The better agreement between TRBJ2-7 and the DNA end casts doubt on the J call. This CDR3 has 16 amino acids. Germline V lookup: CDR1 SGHAT, CDR2 FQNNGV. The CDR3 DNA reads as TGTGCCAGCAGCTTAGGTATCCTAGCGCTATCCTACGAGCAGTACTTC. This gives the protein CASSLGILALSYEQYF.